This T cell receptor (beta chain) was profiled in a study of technical replicates of blood from a few donors. The CDR3 consists of 14 residues. In germline, CDR1 is SGHNT, CDR2 YENEEA. Deletions cut 3 bases from V and 7 bases from J, with 16 bases between. The method was immunoSEQ multiplex PCR; TCRdb's version includes in-frame clones alone and lacks a portion of them. The sample carries approximately 97,000 clones, around 95% recorded once. This receptor was taken from a human donor in good health. This chain links TRBV11-3 with TRBJ2-7; D is possibly TRBD2 (6 bases). The sequencing input was T cells isolated from PBMCs. The CDR3 DNA reads as TGTGCCAGCAGCTTCGACGGGAGTAAAGGGGAGCAGTACTTC. Amino acids: CASSFDGSKGEQYF.